What follows is one T cell receptor (beta chain) and its context. Trimming shortened V by 7 bases and J by 7 bases, and 16 bases separated the two germline ends. CDR3 length: 14 amino acids. Germline values: CDR1 SNHLY, CDR2 FYNNEI. This sample is part of a study of blood T cell repertoires in COVID-19. Study-level background: Sample material is recorded as cDNA or gDNA derived from T cells, B-cell-depleted T cells, or PBMCs.

Original handling: How many nucleated cells were present was estimated from reference gene primer amplification. Data came from immunoSEQ multiplex PCR; TCRdb stores just in-frame clones and leaves some out. The V and J calls and clone size were taken over from that table, and D and trimming were inferred from the DNA. This table has 150,000 to 200,000 clones, 70% to 90% appearing once. The clonotype originates from a human donor in a cohort sampled during active COVID-19. The sequencing input was peripheral blood. The chain has TRBV2 and TRBJ2-2; D possibly corresponds to TRBD1 (5 bases). For the CDR3, the DNA is TGTGCCAGCAAGTCTGGCGGTCAGGGCGGGGAGCTGTTTTTT. It encodes CASKSGGQGGELFF. Full variable domain (missing parts from reference TRBV2 and TRBJ2-2): EPEVTQTPSHQVTQMGQEVILRCVPISNHLYFYWYRQILGQKVEFLVSFYNNEISEKSEIFDDQFSVERPDGSNFTLKIRSTKLEDSAMYFCASKSGGQGGELFFGEGSRLTVL.